This section outlines one TCR beta chain sequence together with its context. Only in-frame clones appear in the TCRdb table, and some are missing; sequencing was by immunoSEQ multiplex PCR. The table has 160,000 or so clones, over 75% seen once. This sample was taken from a study of blood T cell repertoires in COVID-19. Study summary: Collection of acute and convalescent COVID-19 samples took place in the United States, Italy and Spain.

Germline values: CDR1 LGHNA, CDR2 YSLEER. J lost 8 bases, V lost 3 bases, and 6 bases had no gene match. This CDR3 comprises 14 residues. Individuals aged roughly 18 to 95 years were recruited from about two dozen US areas. Clinical histories supplied by participants themselves formed the basis of cohort assignment. The sample consisted of PBMCs or T cells enriched from blood (not recorded which). The chain employs TRBV4-3 and TRBJ1-2; 10 positions agree with TRBD1. The TCR originated in a human donor with acute COVID-19. The donor label of this sample is uncertain. CDR3 sequence reads: CASSQGTGASGYTF. The DNA of the CDR3 is TGCGCCAGCAGCCAGGGGACAGGGGCCTCCGGCTACACCTTC.